The 29 T cell receptor beta chains below all came from one sample that was sequenced in a study of identical twins. A single record per CDR3 protein comes from TCRdb applying MiXCR to the 5' RACE reads. The profile shows a few hundred thousand distinct CDR3 sequences, approximately 10% of them singletons. Sequenced: naive T cells sorted from blood. The receptors were sampled from a woman aged 50 to 60 in good health.

The V call is TRBV5-1, the J call TRBJ1-6; a possible D gene is TRBD1 (5 bases). Trimming stripped 4 bases from V and 5 bases from J, with 13 bases between. The CDR3 covers 15 residues. Germline CDR1 SGHRS, CDR2 YFSETQ. The CDR3 loop reads CASSQGTADNSPLHF. In nucleotides, the CDR3 is TGCGCCAGCAGCCAAGGGACGGCGGATAATTCACCCCTCCACTTT.

The sample holds many counts of this clonotype. This chain joins TRBV7-2 and TRBJ2-1; TRBD2 matches at 11 bases. This CDR3 is built from 18 residues. Germline trimming cut 7 bases from V and 4 bases from J; bases unmatched to any gene: 15. The germline CDR1 and CDR2 sequences are SGHTA and FQGNSA. The chain's CDR3 is CASTKGTSGVLGYNEQFF. The CDR3 region has the DNA TGTGCCAGCACCAAAGGGACTAGCGGCGTGTTGGGGTACAATGAGCAGTTCTTC.

The chain joins TRBV20-1 to TRBJ2-4, with TRBD1 identical over 7 bases. Germline loops: CDR1 DFQATT, CDR2 SNEGSKA (reference sequence). Unmatched junction bases numbered 10, after V lost 6 bases and J lost 5 bases. The CDR3 loop spans 14 amino acids. Written as DNA, the CDR3 is TGCAGTGCACCGGGACAGCCAGAGGAAAACATTCAGTACTTC. Encoded protein: CSAPGQPEENIQYF.

The chain carries TRBV29-1 and TRBJ2-5; no clear D. V lost 7 bases and J 8 bases, leaving 17 bases between the germline ends. The CDR3 spans 12 residues. CDR1 SQVTM and CDR2 ANQGSEA come from the germline V gene. The CDR3 region is CSARTGQLTQYF. CDR3 bases: TGCAGCGCCCGTACGGGTCAGTTAACCCAGTACTTC.

This clonotype was detected only a few times. This chain uses TRBV27 with TRBJ1-1; possibly TRBD1 for D (5 bases). Trimming shortened V by 3 bases and J by 5 bases, and 13 bases separated the two germline ends. The CDR3 is made up of 14 amino acids. CDR1 MNHEY and CDR2 SMNVEV come from the germline V gene (reference sequence). The CDR3 DNA reads as TGTGCCAGCAGTTTCTCTGGGGCGCGTACTGAAGCTTTCTTT. This translates into CASSFSGARTEAFF.

This clonotype occurred many times. In nucleotides, the CDR3 is TGTGCCAGCAGTCCTAGGACCCCCGGCTCCTACAATGAGCAGTTCTTC. Its protein is CASSPRTPGSYNEQFF. This chain links TRBV6-6 with TRBJ2-1, with no clear D. V was cut by 5 bases and J by 0 bases, with 14 bases left in between. This CDR3 region has 16 residues. Per germline, CDR1 MNHNY and CDR2 SVGAGI (reference sequence).

The rearrangement uses TRBV12-3 or TRBV12-4 and TRBJ2-3, with a weak D call TRBD2 (6 bases). Deletions cut 7 bases from V and 1 base from J, with 18 bases between. This CDR3 has 16 residues. CDR3 loop: CASTLGLGRRTDTQYF. CDR3 sequence (DNA): TGTGCCAGCACCCTGGGACTCGGGCGTCGCACAGATACGCAGTATTTT.

This clonotype was found a few times. V usage is TRBV7-2 and J usage is TRBJ2-2; D ambiguous. The CDR3 sequence is 11 residues long. V was cut by 8 bases and J by 5 bases, with 6 bases left in between. Germline-derived CDR1 and CDR2 are SGHTA and FQGNSA. CDR3 loop: CASRHTGELFF. CDR3 nucleotides: TGTGCCAGCCGACATACCGGGGAGCTGTTTTTT.

V usage is TRBV7-9 and J usage is TRBJ2-7, with D unresolved. V gave up 3 bases and J gave up 5 bases, with 11 bases separating them. CDR1 is SEHNR, CDR2 FQNEAQ, per germline (reference sequence). This CDR3 is 13 amino acids long. The CDR3 protein is CASSLPTSHEQYF. CDR3 nucleotides: TGTGCCAGCAGCTTGCCTACTTCGCACGAGCAGTACTTC. The whole variable domain, filled in from reference TRBV7-9 and TRBJ2-7, reads DTGVSQNPRHKITKRGQNVTFRCDPISEHNRLYWYRQTLGQGPEFLTYFQNEAQLEKSRLLSDRFSAERPKGSFSTLEIQRTEQGDSAMYLCASSLPTSHEQYFGPGTRLTVT.

This rearrangement joins TRBV29-1 to TRBJ1-5; weak D call: TRBD1 (6 bases). The CDR3 contains 11 residues. The V end lost 4 bases, the J end lost 7 bases, and 8 bases lay between the germline ends. Germline loops: CDR1 SQVTM, CDR2 ANQGSEA. The CDR3 reads CSVGQGQPQHF. CDR3 nucleotides: TGCAGCGTTGGGCAGGGGCAGCCCCAGCATTTT.

The V gene is TRBV4-1, the J gene TRBJ2-3; 9 bases are a match to TRBD2. Germline V CDR1 and CDR2: MGHRA, YSYEKL. The CDR3 is made up of 16 amino acids. Trimming at V came to 6 bases and at J to 1 base, leaving 8 bases not matched to a gene. Here the CDR3 reads CASSRGLALRTDTQYF. In nucleotides, the CDR3 is TGCGCCAGCAGTCGTGGACTAGCGCTCCGCACAGATACGCAGTATTTT.

A few counts support this clonotype. J is TRBJ2-7 and V is TRBV4-1; D gene uncertain. This CDR3 is 14 amino acids long. V lost 3 bases, J lost 2 bases, and 11 bases lay in between. The V gene's germline CDR1 is MGHRA and CDR2 YSYEKL. This CDR3 reads CASSQRTTTYEQYF. The DNA of the CDR3 is TGCGCCAGCAGCCAGAGGACGACGACCTACGAGCAGTACTTC.

With respect to this clonotype: Its ends do not fully match the called genes, so a read error is possible. This chain uses TRBV7-9 with TRBJ1-2; D unclear. The CDR3 totals 12 residues. CDR1 and CDR2 from the germline V gene are SEHNR and FQNEAQ (reference sequence). The CDR3 DNA reads TGTGCCAGCAGCCCCCGAATTGAGGGCTACCCCTTC. Protein product: CASSPRIEGYPF.

This clonotype was seen a few times. The chain employs TRBV2 and TRBJ2-6; 9 bases fit TRBD1. Germline CDR1 and CDR2: SNHLY and FYNNEI. Germline trimming cut 8 bases from V and 0 bases from J; bases unmatched to any gene: 5. This CDR3 region has 16 residues. Here the CDR3 reads CASVQDRGSGANVLTF. In DNA, the CDR3 is TGTGCCAGCGTTCAGGACAGGGGCTCTGGGGCCAACGTCCTGACTTTC.

This clonotype was seen repeatedly, ten times or more. This chain uses TRBV10-3 with TRBJ2-2; unclear D gene. V lost 3 bases, J lost 4 bases, and 9 bases lay in between. Germline values: CDR1 ENHRY, CDR2 SYGVKD. This CDR3 has 14 amino acids. CDR3 residues: CAISDLVGTGELFF. The CDR3 DNA is TGTGCCATCAGTGATTTAGTGGGCACCGGGGAGCTGTTTTTT.

This clonotype was seen only a few times. The CDR3 loop reads CASSFSGVSSYNEQFF. The CDR3 DNA sequence: TGCGCCAGCAGCTTTTCAGGCGTCAGCTCCTACAATGAGCAGTTCTTC. The gene calls are TRBV5-1 and TRBJ2-1; D is uncertain. Germline V gives CDR1 SGHRS, CDR2 YFSETQ. Trimming pared 2 bases from V and 0 bases from J, leaving 12 bases between. This CDR3 is 16 amino acids long. Filled out from reference TRBV5-1 and TRBJ2-1, the complete variable domain reads KAGVTQTPRYLIKTRGQQVTLSCSPISGHRSVSWYQQTPGQGLQFLFEYFSETQRNKGNFPGRFSGRQFSNSRSEMNVSTLELGDSALYLCASSFSGVSSYNEQFFGPGTRLTVL.

J is TRBJ2-1 and V is TRBV11-3, with a possible D match to TRBD1 (5 bases). CDR1 and CDR2 (germline): SGHNT, YENEEA. V lost 4 bases and J 6 bases, leaving 16 bases between the germline ends. The CDR3 has 15 residues. The CDR3 DNA sequence: TGTGCCAGCAGCTACAAGGGGCTAAGTCTCAATGAGCAGTTCTTC. Its protein is CASSYKGLSLNEQFF.

The chain combines TRBV15 with TRBJ2-1; D is possibly TRBD2 (5 bases). The length of the CDR3 is 15 residues. Trimming removed 0 bases from V and 7 bases from J, with 13 bases in between. Per germline, CDR1 LNHNV and CDR2 YYDKDF (reference sequence). In nucleotides, the CDR3 is TGTGCCACCAGCAGAGATCGGGATCCGGGGAATGAGCAGTTCTTC. Residues: CATSRDRDPGNEQFF.

This clonotype was counted only a few times. V gene TRBV20-1 combines with J gene TRBJ2-7; 13 bases are shared with TRBD2. Germline CDR1 and CDR2: DFQATT and SNEGSKA (reference sequence). The CDR3 sequence is 12 residues long. Trimming took 6 bases from V and 5 from J; bases not matched to a gene: 1. Written as DNA, the CDR3 is TGCAGTGCCGGACTAGCGGGAGACGAGCAGTACTTC. Protein: CSAGLAGDEQYF.

V and J are TRBV5-1 and TRBJ2-1, with D tentatively TRBD2 (5 bases). Trimming left V 7 bases short and J 0 bases short, with 14 bases between. The CDR3 has 15 amino acids. Germline V gene lookup returns CDR1 SGHRS and CDR2 YFSETQ. CDR3 sequence: CASVPTGSSYNEQFF. The CDR3 nucleotides read TGCGCCAGCGTTCCAACTGGGAGCTCCTACAATGAGCAGTTCTTC.

This clonotype was seen at least ten times. This rearrangement joins TRBV27 to TRBJ2-7; 8 bases map to TRBD1. CDR1 is MNHEY and CDR2 is SMNVEV in the germline V gene (reference sequence). The V segment lost 4 bases and the J segment 2 bases; nucleotides outside the gene matches: 10. The CDR3 extends over 16 amino acids. In DNA form, the CDR3 reads TGTGCCAGCAGTTATTACAGGGGGACTGCCCCCTACGAGCAGTACTTC. Its translation: CASSYYRGTAPYEQYF.

This clonotype has ten or more counts. The rearrangement joins TRBV3-1 to TRBJ2-7; the D is unclear. The ends were cut back, 1 base at V and 6 bases at J, with 13 bases in the middle. The CDR3 loop spans 14 amino acids. The V gene's germline CDR1 is LGHDT and CDR2 YNNKEL (reference sequence). DNA of the CDR3: TGTGCCAGCAGCCAAGGAACTTACCTTAGCGAGCAGTACTTC. It codes for CASSQGTYLSEQYF.

The genes are TRBV12-3 or TRBV12-4 and TRBJ2-3, with D uncertain. V lost 8 bases to trimming and J lost 2 bases, with 5 bases between them. The CDR3 is 11 amino acids. CDR3: CASVVTDTQYF. For the CDR3, the DNA is TGTGCCAGCGTGGTCACAGATACGCAGTATTTT.

The chain is built from TRBV12-3 or TRBV12-4 and TRBJ2-3; 10 positions match TRBD2. The CDR3 extends over 13 amino acids. The J segment lost 4 bases and the V segment lost 8 bases, leaving 3 bases of the junction unmatched. As DNA, the CDR3 is TGTGCCAGCGGGACTAGCGACTCAGATACGCAGTATTTT. Translation: CASGTSDSDTQYF.

This clonotype was seen at least ten times. The CDR3 nucleotides read TGTGCCAGCAGTTGGACAGCTCACTATGGCTACACCTTC. It specifies CASSWTAHYGYTF. This chain uses TRBV6-5 with TRBJ1-2, with D possibly TRBD1 on 6 matching bases. The CDR3 extends over 13 amino acids. Germline V gives CDR1 MNHEY, CDR2 SVGAGI. V gave up 4 bases and J gave up 3 bases, with 9 bases separating them.

This clonotype was seen only a few times. The rearrangement uses TRBV4-1 and TRBJ1-2; no firm D call. The length of the CDR3 is 16 residues. CDR1 is MGHRA, CDR2 YSYEKL, per germline. V was clipped by 1 base and J by 8 bases, with 20 bases between them. CDR3 in DNA: TGCGCCAGCAGCCAAGTCGGATCGGGCGGCCAGAGAGGCTACACCTTC. Protein: CASSQVGSGGQRGYTF.

This rearrangement joins TRBV19 to TRBJ2-5, with D uncertain. Germline CDR1 and CDR2: LNHDA and SQIVND (reference sequence). The CDR3 consists of 14 residues. The germline V and J ends were trimmed by 5 bases and 2 bases, with 12 bases remaining between them. The CDR3 sequence: CASSATQVQETQYF. CDR3 nucleotides: TGTGCCAGTAGTGCAACACAAGTTCAAGAGACCCAGTACTTC.

On this clonotype: The germline gene is not matched at one end of the junction; a read error may be the cause. The chain links TRBV10-3 to TRBJ2-1; 13 bases fit TRBD2. Germline values: CDR1 ENHRY, CDR2 SYGVKD. This CDR3 contains 15 residues. CDR3 nucleotides: TGTGCCATCGTGAGGACTAGCGGGAGTTTCAATGGGCAGTTCTTC. This translates into CAIVRTSGSFNGQFF.

This clonotype was observed a handful of times. Written as DNA, the CDR3 is TGTGCCACCAGCAGAGATTGGGGGGAGACCCAGTACTTC. As protein: CATSRDWGETQYF. This rearrangement joins TRBV15 to TRBJ2-5, with D possibly being TRBD1 or TRBD2 (5 bases each). CDR1 and CDR2 (germline): LNHNV, YYDKDF (reference sequence). The CDR3 totals 13 residues. Trimming pared 0 bases from V and 5 bases from J, leaving 7 bases between.